The following is a TCR beta chain sequence with its context. Its antigen remains unidentified. No much larger clonotype is one base removed from it; base qualities were not supplied. This entry belongs to a study of T cell changes during pregnancy in multiple sclerosis (dated by TCRdb to the late 2010s). Broadly, across the study: The study examined how the T cell repertoire changed over the course of pregnancy in women with multiple sclerosis.

Libraries were built with the immunoSEQ multiplex PCR assay. Entries here come from immuneACCESS through TCRdb and include only in-frame sequences with V and J called. Some clones fail to appear in such tables; in the studies checked, an unresolved V gene covers under half of the shortfall, and the cause of the remainder is unknown. A total of approximately 60,000 clones appear in this sample, around 90% of them only once. The top ten hold around 3.5% of the sample. Taken from the germline V gene, the CDR1 and CDR2 loops are MNHEY and SVGAGI. Trimming removed 4 bases from V and 2 bases from J; the gene matches leave 5 bases unexplained. There are 15 amino acids in the CDR3, from cysteine to phenylalanine inclusive. Only CDR3 DNA is held: 45 bases, read in frame from base 1.

The source of this sequence is a female donor in good health, enrolled as a control in a pregnancy study. The V gene is TRBV6-5 and the J gene is TRBJ2-7; TRBD2 aligns with 10 central bases. Material: peripheral blood, obtained after pregnancy. The DNA sequence is as follows: TGTGCCAGCAGTTTATTCACTAGCGGGGCCTACGAGCAGTACTTC. It codes for CASSLFTSGAYEQYF.